Listed below are T cell receptor beta chains from one sample, sequenced in a study of shared clonotypes between healthy human individuals. Profiled with immunoSEQ multiplex PCR; TCRdb holds only in-frame clones, not every one. This sample has some 2,000,000 clones, with approximately 96% found just once. Sequencing was carried out using naive CD4+ T cells sorted from blood. These receptors originate from a man between 18 and 35 years old in good health. Each CDR3 is given with its conserved first and last residue. The D gene is left open where the match is weak. Clone size is stated in some rows and not others, as once, few, many or a class when expanded.

J gene: TRBJ2-1; D gene: NA; V gene: TRBV4-1; clone size: NA; CDR3 DNA: TGCGCCAGCAGTCAAGGAATCAAGAATGAGCAGTTCTTC; CDR3 protein: CASSQGIKNEQFF
J gene: TRBJ2-3; D gene: TRBD2; V gene: TRBV7-2; clone size: NA; CDR3 DNA: TGTGCCAGCAGCTCGGGACTAGTCACAGATACGCAGTATTTT; CDR3 protein: CASSSGLVTDTQYF
J gene: TRBJ1-4; D gene: TRBD1; V gene: TRBV6-5; clone size: once; CDR3 DNA: TGTGCCAGCAGGATAACAGGGGACCTTAATGAAAAACTGTTTTTT; CDR3 protein: CASRITGDLNEKLFF
J gene: TRBJ2-3; D gene: TRBD2; V gene: TRBV5-4; clone size: NA; CDR3 DNA: TGTGCCAGCAGCATTCGGGGGGGTGGTACGCAGTATTTT; CDR3 protein: CASSIRGGGTQYF
J gene: TRBJ1-1; D gene: TRBD1; V gene: TRBV10-2; clone size: NA; CDR3 DNA: TGCGCCAGCAGAGAGGACAGGGGAGTCACTGAAGCTTTCTTT; CDR3 protein: CASREDRGVTEAFF
J gene: TRBJ1-4; D gene: NA; V gene: TRBV12-5; clone size: NA; CDR3 DNA: TGTGCTAGTGCCCCTTCCCGTAATGAAAAACTGTTTTTT; CDR3 protein: CASAPSRNEKLFF
J gene: TRBJ1-2; D gene: NA; V gene: TRBV30; clone size: NA; CDR3 DNA: TGTGCCTGGAGTGTGGAGGGCCGGACCAAGGGCTACACCTTC; CDR3 protein: CAWSVEGRTKGYTF
J gene: TRBJ1-6; D gene: NA; V gene: TRBV4-1; clone size: few; CDR3 DNA: TGCGCCAGCAGCCAAGGAATAGGTAGCTCCTATAATTCACCCCTCCACTTT; CDR3 protein: CASSQGIGSSYNSPLHF
J gene: TRBJ2-7; D gene: NA; V gene: TRBV7-2; clone size: once; CDR3 DNA: TGTGCCAGCAGCTTAGGACAGGCTTTTGGCGAGCAGTACTTC; CDR3 protein: CASSLGQAFGEQYF
J gene: TRBJ1-4; D gene: NA; V gene: TRBV4-1; clone size: NA; CDR3 DNA: TGCGCCAGCAGCCAAGATGGAGGACAGTCCACTGGCAAGAATGAAAAACTGTTTTTT; CDR3 protein: CASSQDGGQSTGKNEKLFF
J gene: TRBJ2-1; D gene: NA; V gene: TRBV6-1; clone size: NA; CDR3 DNA: TGTGCCAGCAGTGTAAATAATGAGCAGTTCTTC; CDR3 protein: CASSVNNEQFF
J gene: TRBJ2-7; D gene: NA; V gene: TRBV29-1; clone size: NA; CDR3 DNA: TGCAGCGTTGGGGGGACCTACGAGCAGTACTTC; CDR3 protein: CSVGGTYEQYF
J gene: TRBJ2-3; D gene: NA; V gene: TRBV5-6; clone size: once; CDR3 DNA: TGTGCCAGCAGTTCTGGGAGCACAGATACGCAGTATTTT; CDR3 protein: CASSSGSTDTQYF
J gene: TRBJ2-5; D gene: TRBD2; V gene: TRBV30; clone size: NA; CDR3 DNA: TGTGCCTGGGGCGGGGGGTTCCAAGAGACCCAGTACTTC; CDR3 protein: CAWGGGFQETQYF
J gene: TRBJ1-5; D gene: NA; V gene: TRBV7-8; clone size: NA; CDR3 DNA: TGTGCCAGCAGCTTAGGGGGGGCCCTTAGCAATCAGCCCCAGCATTTT; CDR3 protein: CASSLGGALSNQPQHF
J gene: TRBJ1-4; D gene: TRBD1; V gene: TRBV5-1; clone size: once; CDR3 DNA: TGCGCCAGCAGCTTTACAGGGGGTTCTAATGAAAAACTGTTTTTT; CDR3 protein: CASSFTGGSNEKLFF
J gene: TRBJ2-6; D gene: NA; V gene: TRBV4-2; clone size: NA; CDR3 DNA: TGTGCCAGCAGCCTTTCAAGCAGGTTACAAAGTCGGGCCAACGTCCTGACTTTC; CDR3 protein: CASSLSSRLQSRANVLTF
J gene: TRBJ2-7; D gene: TRBD1; V gene: TRBV27; clone size: NA; CDR3 DNA: TGTGCCAGCAGTTCCTACGACAGGGTCCACGAGCAGTACTTC; CDR3 protein: CASSSYDRVHEQYF
J gene: TRBJ2-1; D gene: NA; V gene: TRBV5-1; clone size: NA; CDR3 DNA: TGCGCCAGCACCCTGGCATTTCAGGGACCCAATGAGCAGTTCTTC; CDR3 protein: CASTLAFQGPNEQFF
J gene: TRBJ2-5; D gene: NA; V gene: TRBV6-6; clone size: NA; CDR3 DNA: TGTGCCAGCAGACAGGGCCAAGAGACCCAGTACTTC; CDR3 protein: CASRQGQETQYF
J gene: TRBJ1-2; D gene: NA; V gene: TRBV6-1; clone size: NA; CDR3 DNA: TGTGCCAGCAGGGGGGCAGGGAACTATGGCTACACCTTC; CDR3 protein: CASRGAGNYGYTF
J gene: TRBJ2-7; D gene: NA; V gene: TRBV30; clone size: NA; CDR3 DNA: TGTGCCTGGAGTGTTGGCGAGCAGTACTTC; CDR3 protein: CAWSVGEQYF
J gene: TRBJ2-6; D gene: TRBD1; V gene: TRBV11-2; clone size: NA; CDR3 DNA: TGTGCCAGCAGCTTAACAGGGGGCGCTTCCGGGGCCAACGTCCTGACTTTC; CDR3 protein: CASSLTGGASGANVLTF
J gene: TRBJ2-1; D gene: NA; V gene: TRBV10-3; clone size: NA; CDR3 DNA: TGTGCCATCAGTGAGTCGATTTCCGTACGACTCTACAATGAGCAGTTCTTC; CDR3 protein: CAISESISVRLYNEQFF
J gene: TRBJ2-7; D gene: NA; V gene: TRBV7-9; clone size: NA; CDR3 DNA: TGTGCCAGCAGCTTAGGGGGGACCGGGGACGAGCAGTACTTC; CDR3 protein: CASSLGGTGDEQYF
J gene: TRBJ2-6; D gene: NA; V gene: TRBV30; clone size: NA; CDR3 DNA: TGTGCCTGGGATTTAGGGGGGACAGGGGCCAACGTCCTGACTTTC; CDR3 protein: CAWDLGGTGANVLTF
J gene: TRBJ2-3; D gene: NA; V gene: TRBV29-1; clone size: NA; CDR3 DNA: TGCAGCGTAGAAACCGGGTACGGGGAGACAGATACGCAGTATTTT; CDR3 protein: CSVETGYGETDTQYF
J gene: TRBJ2-5; D gene: TRBD1; V gene: TRBV5-1; clone size: NA; CDR3 DNA: TGCGCCAGCAGCCTCTCGACAGGGAGCCAAGAGACCCAGTACTTC; CDR3 protein: CASSLSTGSQETQYF
J gene: TRBJ2-7; D gene: NA; V gene: TRBV21-1; clone size: NA; CDR3 DNA: TGTGCCAGCAGCAACCCAGGGCAGGGGGGATCCTACGAGCAGTACTTC; CDR3 protein: CASSNPGQGGSYEQYF
J gene: TRBJ1-4; D gene: NA; V gene: TRBV19; clone size: NA; CDR3 DNA: TGTGCCAGTAGGATCACCGGGACGAGATATGAAAAACTGTTTTTT; CDR3 protein: CASRITGTRYEKLFF
J gene: TRBJ1-5; D gene: NA; V gene: TRBV10-1; clone size: once; CDR3 DNA: TGCGCCAGCAGTGAGGCGACAGGTCAGCCCCAGCATTTT; CDR3 protein: CASSEATGQPQHF
J gene: TRBJ2-7; D gene: NA; V gene: TRBV6-1; clone size: once; CDR3 DNA: TGTGCCAGCGGGAAGGGATACGGCGTCTACGAGCAGTACTTC; CDR3 protein: CASGKGYGVYEQYF
J gene: TRBJ2-7; D gene: NA; V gene: TRBV6-5; clone size: NA; CDR3 DNA: TGTACCAGCAGTCCCGGGACGGCGATCTCCTACGAGCAGTACTTC; CDR3 protein: CTSSPGTAISYEQYF
J gene: TRBJ1-5; D gene: NA; V gene: TRBV11-2; clone size: NA; CDR3 DNA: TGTGCCAGCAGCTCGCTGAGCAATCAGCCCCAGCATTTT; CDR3 protein: CASSSLSNQPQHF
J gene: TRBJ2-4; D gene: NA; V gene: TRBV7-8; clone size: NA; CDR3 DNA: TGTGCCAGCAGCGCGGACTACAAAAACATTCAGTACTTC; CDR3 protein: CASSADYKNIQYF
J gene: TRBJ1-4; D gene: NA; V gene: TRBV7-7; clone size: NA; CDR3 DNA: TGTGCTAGCAGCCCCAGCCCGCTTGAAAAACTGTTTTTT; CDR3 protein: CASSPSPLEKLFF
J gene: TRBJ1-2; D gene: NA; V gene: TRBV7-9; clone size: NA; CDR3 DNA: TGTGCCAGCAGCCCGATCCGACTGGAAGCCTATGGCTACACCTTC; CDR3 protein: CASSPIRLEAYGYTF
J gene: TRBJ1-1; D gene: NA; V gene: TRBV6-5; clone size: NA; CDR3 DNA: TGTGCCAGCAGTTACGGGGGGCTGAACACTGAAGCTTTCTTT; CDR3 protein: CASSYGGLNTEAFF
J gene: TRBJ2-5; D gene: NA; V gene: TRBV5-1; clone size: NA; CDR3 DNA: TGCGCCAGCAGATACGCGGGAAGGGAAGAGACCCAGTACTTC; CDR3 protein: CASRYAGREETQYF
J gene: TRBJ2-2; D gene: NA; V gene: TRBV7-9; clone size: NA; CDR3 DNA: TGTGCCAGCAGGATACAGGGAAACACCGGGGAGCTGTTTTTT; CDR3 protein: CASRIQGNTGELFF
J gene: TRBJ2-7; D gene: TRBD2; V gene: TRBV7-9; clone size: NA; CDR3 DNA: TGTGCCAGCAGATTTAGCGGGGGTTCCTACGAGCAGTACTTC; CDR3 protein: CASRFSGGSYEQYF
J gene: TRBJ2-1; D gene: TRBD2; V gene: TRBV7-2; clone size: once; CDR3 DNA: TGTGCCAGCAGCCGCGGACTAGCTACCGATGAGCAGTTCTTC; CDR3 protein: CASSRGLATDEQFF
J gene: TRBJ1-2; D gene: NA; V gene: TRBV5-1; clone size: NA; CDR3 DNA: TGCGCCAGCAGCGATACCGGGACAACGCTGGGCTACACCTTC; CDR3 protein: CASSDTGTTLGYTF
J gene: TRBJ2-7; D gene: NA; V gene: TRBV7-3; clone size: NA; CDR3 DNA: TGTGCCAGCAGCCGCGGCGGGGTGGGAGAGCAGTACTTC; CDR3 protein: CASSRGGVGEQYF
J gene: TRBJ1-3; D gene: NA; V gene: TRBV5-1; clone size: once; CDR3 DNA: TGCGCCAGCAGCTCCCAGGCGTCTGGAAACACCATATATTTT; CDR3 protein: CASSSQASGNTIYF
J gene: TRBJ2-7; D gene: NA; V gene: TRBV30; clone size: NA; CDR3 DNA: TGTGCCTGGAGGGTAATCGGGGGCTACGAGCAGTACTTC; CDR3 protein: CAWRVIGGYEQYF